Each of the 29 T cell receptor beta chains below was sequenced from the same sample in a study of blood T cells in healthy people across ages. Next came a second PCR, run for about 6 to 12 cycles, which used a sample-barcoded 5' primer along with a J-beta primer mix. Each CDR3 protein is one row after TCRdb ran MiXCR on the 5' RACE reads. The sample records fewer than 950,000 distinct CDR3 sequences, roughly 40% being singletons. Sequencing was done on a sample of blood. The origin of the receptors is a man aged 18 to 30 in good health.

This clonotype was observed a few times. The genes are TRBV19 and TRBJ1-1; tentatively, D is TRBD1 (5 bases). Germline loops: CDR1 LNHDA, CDR2 SQIVND (reference sequence). CDR3 length: 12 residues. V was shortened by 7 bases and J by 5 bases, with 11 bases between the two germline ends. The CDR3 reads CASTKGWTEAFF. The DNA for the CDR3 is TGTGCCAGTACCAAGGGGTGGACTGAAGCTTTCTTT.

This clonotype is a singleton in its sample. The chain combines TRBV5-6 with TRBJ2-1; 7 nucleotides line up with TRBD1. The germline V gene has CDR1 SGHDT and CDR2 YYEEEE. The CDR3 has 18 amino acids. Trimming removed 5 bases from V and 7 bases from J; junction bases left unmatched: 21. The CDR3 spells CASRDVQGPMGPGNEQFF. The CDR3 DNA follows: TGTGCCAGCAGAGATGTACAGGGGCCGATGGGCCCTGGGAATGAGCAGTTCTTC.

This chain connects TRBV29-1 to TRBJ1-1; perhaps TRBD1 as D (5 bases). Per germline, CDR1 SQVTM and CDR2 ANQGSEA. The CDR3 has 13 amino acids. V lost 1 base to trimming and J lost 4 bases, with 10 bases between them. The CDR3 sequence: CSVEVGGGTEAFF. CDR3 DNA sequence: TGCAGCGTTGAAGTAGGCGGGGGCACTGAAGCTTTCTTT.

For this clonotype: At one end the junction does not follow the germline gene, possibly because of a read error. The chain links TRBV5-1 to TRBJ1-1, with 8 nucleotides matching TRBD1. The CDR3 runs to 14 residues. Looked up from germline, CDR1 is SGHRS and CDR2 is YFSETQ. The CDR3: CASTTGDRNTGAFF. The CDR3 DNA sequence: TGCGCCAGCACGACAGGGGACAGGAACACTGGAGCTTTCTTT. Drawing the rest from reference TRBV5-1 and TRBJ1-1, the complete variable domain is KAGVTQTPRYLIKTRGQQVTLSCSPISGHRSVSWYQQTPGQGLQFLFEYFSETQRNKGNFPGRFSGRQFSNSRSEMNVSTLELGDSALYLCASTTGDRNTGAFFGQGTRLTVV.

This clonotype has only a few counts. The chain couples TRBV6-1 to TRBJ2-7; no reliable D call. CDR1 MNHNS and CDR2 SASEGT come from the germline V gene. The CDR3 has 10 amino acids. V was trimmed by 8 bases and J by 4 bases, leaving 6 bases between them. The CDR3 region has the DNA TGTGCCAGCCTTGGGTACGAGCAGTACTTC. Translation: CASLGYEQYF.

On this clonotype: A much larger clone differs from this one at a single base, so this may be a read error. The chain combines TRBV7-2 with TRBJ2-3; no clear D. This CDR3 comprises 14 residues. Germline V gene lookup returns CDR1 SGHTA and CDR2 FQGNSA. V lost 5 bases to trimming and J lost 2 bases, with 11 bases between them. CDR3 bases: TGTGCCAGCAGCGTAGATATCCCCACAGATACGCAGTATTTT. The encoded protein is CASSVDIPTDTQYF.

This clonotype showed up just a few times. The V call is TRBV20-1, the J call TRBJ2-5; 8 bases map to TRBD2. This CDR3 has 14 residues. V gave up 5 bases and J gave up 1 base; unmatched junction bases: 6. From germline, CDR1 is DFQATT and CDR2 SNEGSKA (reference sequence). For the CDR3, the DNA is TGCAGTGCTGGGTCCCGGGGGGGCCAAGAGACCCAGTACTTC. Translating it yields CSAGSRGGQETQYF.

In this sample, this clonotype turned up a few times. The junction shows a germline mismatch at one end, possibly a read error. The chain links TRBV2 to TRBJ1-5; TRBD1 is a possible D gene (5 bases). CDR1 and CDR2 (germline): SNHLY, FYNNEI. The CDR3 has 14 amino acids. The CDR3 region has the DNA TGTGCCAGCAGTGATGGGACGTGGGGTCAGCCACAGCATTTT. It codes for CASSDGTWGQPQHF.

A remark on this clonotype: This clone may be a read error of a much larger clone one base away. The chain employs TRBV5-1 and TRBJ2-4; a possible D gene is TRBD1 (5 bases). The J call could be wrong; TRBJ2-7 is a better fit for the DNA end. CDR1 is SGHRS, CDR2 YFSETQ, per germline. The CDR3 is made up of 15 amino acids. CDR3 in DNA: TGCGCCAACAGCTTGGACGCAGGGCTTTCCTACGAGCAGTACTTC. Translation gives CANSLDAGLSYEQYF.

This clonotype was detected only once. The rearrangement joins TRBV11-2 to TRBJ2-5; the match to TRBD1 covers 9 bases. The end of the DNA fits TRBJ2-7 better, so the J call may be wrong. The CDR3 covers 17 residues. Per germline, CDR1 SGHAT and CDR2 FQNNGV. CDR3 residues: CASSLLGGQGSFYEQYF. The CDR3 DNA follows: TGTGCCAGCAGCTTATTAGGAGGACAGGGGTCCTTCTACGAGCAGTACTTC.

The count of this clonotype is one. Germline and junction disagree at one end, which may indicate a read error. This rearrangement joins TRBV3-1 to TRBJ2-1, with 12 bases fitting TRBD2. Germline CDR1 and CDR2: LGHDT and YNNKEL (reference sequence). This CDR3 has 16 residues. CDR3 in amino acids: CAGSQSSGGASDEQFF. The CDR3 DNA sequence: TGTGCCGGCAGCCAGTCTAGCGGGGGGGCCTCAGATGAGCAGTTCTTC.

V and J are TRBV20-1 and TRBJ2-1, with D possibly matching TRBD2 (5 bases). V lost 3 bases, J lost 8 bases, and 11 bases lay in between. This CDR3 comprises 12 residues. Per germline, CDR1 DFQATT and CDR2 SNEGSKA (reference sequence). The chain's CDR3 is CSASLLGDEQFF. Written as DNA, the CDR3 is TGCAGTGCTAGCCTTCTCGGGGATGAGCAGTTCTTC.

A few counts support this clonotype. The chain uses TRBV11-3 and TRBJ2-7, with TRBD1 matching over 10 bases. There are 14 residues in the CDR3. Unmatched junction bases numbered 8, after V lost 6 bases and J lost 6 bases. Germline V CDR1 and CDR2: SGHNT, YENEEA. CDR3: CASSSGTGDPEQYF. CDR3 bases: TGTGCCAGCAGTTCAGGGACAGGGGATCCCGAGCAGTACTTC.

The rearrangement links TRBV20-1 to TRBJ1-1; D is unclear. V was pared by 3 bases and J by 1 base, with 12 bases between. The germline V gene has CDR1 DFQATT and CDR2 SNEGSKA (reference sequence). The CDR3 spans 14 residues. The CDR3 region is CSASRPRGNTEAFF. CDR3 nucleotides: TGCAGTGCTAGTAGGCCGCGGGGGAACACTGAAGCTTTCTTT.

CDR3 loop: CASSDFLGFGTDDEKLFF. CDR3 nucleotide sequence: TGTGCCAGCAGTGACTTTTTAGGGTTCGGGACAGATGATGAAAAACTGTTTTTT. The chain links TRBV2 to TRBJ1-4, with 7 bases matching TRBD1. V shed 3 bases and J 6 bases; nucleotides not matched to a gene: 16. Per the germline V gene, CDR1 is SNHLY and CDR2 is FYNNEI. The CDR3 is 18 amino acids. Full variable domain (missing parts from reference TRBV2 and TRBJ1-4): EPEVTQTPSHQVTQMGQEVILRCVPISNHLYFYWYRQILGQKVEFLVSFYNNEISEKSEIFDDQFSVERPDGSNFTLKIRSTKLEDSAMYFCASSDFLGFGTDDEKLFFGSGTQLSVL.

The genes are TRBV7-2 and TRBJ1-6; D not resolved. V gave up 5 bases and J gave up 9 bases, with 8 bases separating them. The germline V gene has CDR1 SGHTA and CDR2 FQGNSA. The CDR3 extends over 12 amino acids. The chain's CDR3 is CASSRLGSPLHF. CDR3 nucleotides: TGTGCCAGCAGCCGCTTGGGTTCACCCCTCCACTTT.

There are a few counts of this clonotype. The chain recombines TRBV12-3 or TRBV12-4 with TRBJ1-1, with 10 bases aligning to TRBD1. The V segment lost 5 bases and the J segment 0 bases; nucleotides outside the gene matches: 6. CDR3 length equals 16 residues. The DNA for the CDR3 is TGTGCCAGCAGTACTAGGGACAGGGGTATGAACACTGAAGCTTTCTTT. This gives the protein CASSTRDRGMNTEAFF.

In its sample, this clonotype was seen a few times. The gene calls are TRBV14 and TRBJ2-3; no definite D call. This CDR3 has 15 residues. V shed 1 base and J shed 4 bases, with 12 bases lying between them. Germline lookup yields CDR1 SGHDN and CDR2 FVKESK. The CDR3: CASSQGVVQADTQYF. The CDR3, as DNA: TGTGCCAGCAGCCAAGGGGTTGTTCAGGCAGATACGCAGTATTTT.

The rearrangement joins TRBV9 to TRBJ1-1; D is ambiguous. The CDR3 runs to 14 residues. The germline gives CDR1 SGDLS, CDR2 YYNGEE. V dropped 4 bases and J dropped 2 bases, with 12 bases sitting between them. In DNA, the CDR3 is TGTGCCAGCAGCACGGCGCCAGGCAACACTGAAGCTTTCTTT. Encoded protein: CASSTAPGNTEAFF.

This sequence joins TRBV20-1 and TRBJ1-2; D is perhaps TRBD1 (5 bases). With 3 bases removed from V and 8 bases from J, the gap between germline ends came to 19 bases. Germline lookup yields CDR1 DFQATT and CDR2 SNEGSKA (reference sequence). CDR3 length: 14 residues. The CDR3 protein is CSARTGDLPGGYTF. The CDR3 nucleotides are TGCAGTGCTAGGACCGGGGACCTCCCCGGGGGCTACACCTTC.

In its sample, this clonotype was seen many times. The V gene is TRBV12-3 or TRBV12-4, the J gene TRBJ1-5; D not resolved. Trimming took 3 bases from V and 2 from J, leaving 5 bases between them. The CDR3 has 13 amino acids. CDR3 sequence reads: CASSFNGNQPQHF. The CDR3 DNA is TGTGCCAGCAGTTTTAATGGCAATCAGCCCCAGCATTTT.

The CDR3 DNA reads TGTGCCAGCAGCTTAGTGGGAACAGGGGGGGAGTTCTTC. Translating it yields CASSLVGTGGEFF. V usage is TRBV7-2 and J usage is TRBJ2-1; maybe TRBD1 (8 bases). The germline gives CDR1 SGHTA, CDR2 FQGNSA. Deletions cut 1 base from V and 14 bases from J, with 15 bases between. This CDR3 is 13 amino acids long. Based on the CDR3 plus reference TRBV7-2 and TRBJ2-1, the full variable domain is GAGVSQSPSNKVTEKGKDVELRCDPISGHTALYWYRQSLGQGLEFLIYFQGNSAPDKSGLPSDRFSAERTGGSVSTLTIQRTQQEDSAVYLCASSLVGTGGEFFGPGTRLTVL.

There are many counts of this clonotype. The gene calls are TRBV25-1 and TRBJ1-2; D is ambiguous. Trimming shortened V by 2 bases and J by 3 bases, and 7 bases separated the two germline ends. From germline, CDR1 is MGHDK and CDR2 SYGVNS. The CDR3 has 13 amino acids. The CDR3 is CASSERPHYGYTF. In DNA, the CDR3 is TGTGCCAGCAGTGAAAGGCCGCACTATGGCTACACCTTC.

This clonotype appeared many times. The chain employs TRBV7-2 and TRBJ1-2; no firm D call. The germline V and J ends were trimmed by 1 base and 4 bases, with 7 bases remaining between them. Germline CDR1 is SGHTA and CDR2 is FQGNSA. The CDR3 has 13 amino acids. This chain's CDR3 is CASSLDGSYGYTF. CDR3 bases: TGTGCCAGCAGCTTAGATGGGTCCTATGGCTACACCTTC.

The table lists this clonotype with many counts. This chain joins TRBV20-1 and TRBJ2-6; weak D call: TRBD1 (6 bases). Germline-derived CDR1 and CDR2 are DFQATT and SNEGSKA (reference sequence). This CDR3 spans 18 amino acids. V lost 2 bases to trimming and J lost 0 bases, with 17 bases between them. CDR3 protein: CSARPHREESSGANVLTF. In DNA form, the CDR3 reads TGCAGTGCTAGACCCCACAGGGAAGAGAGCTCTGGGGCCAACGTCCTGACTTTC.

The chain has TRBV9 and TRBJ2-6; no firm D call. The germline CDR1 and CDR2 sequences are SGDLS and YYNGEE. This CDR3 contains 18 residues. Trimming cost V 0 bases and J 1 base, with 14 bases left between them. This CDR3 is CASSVVERTESGANVLTF. DNA of the CDR3: TGTGCCAGCAGCGTAGTAGAGAGGACCGAGTCTGGGGCCAACGTCCTGACTTTC.

The rearrangement joins TRBV12-3 or TRBV12-4 to TRBJ1-2; D is uncertain. V dropped 6 bases and J dropped 4 bases, with 9 bases sitting between them. This CDR3 has 12 residues. CDR3 sequence reads: CASSQYGYGYTF. In DNA form, the CDR3 reads TGTGCCAGCAGCCAGTACGGCTATGGCTACACCTTC.

This clonotype was detected ten times or more. V and J are TRBV5-1 and TRBJ2-4; either TRBD1 or TRBD2 may fit D (6 bases each). This CDR3 region has 16 residues. V gave up 1 base and J gave up 8 bases, with 19 bases separating them. Germline assignment: CDR1 SGHRS and CDR2 YFSETQ. The CDR3 DNA is TGCGCCAGCAGCTTGCCCCTATCCGGGGGCAATGACATTCAGTACTTC. It yields the protein CASSLPLSGGNDIQYF.

The chain recombines TRBV4-2 with TRBJ1-5; TRBD1 aligns across 7 bases. The V gene's germline CDR1 is LGHNA and CDR2 YNFKEQ. The CDR3 covers 15 residues. Losses at the gene ends were 2 bases for V and 5 bases for J; bases not matched to a gene: 6. The CDR3 bases are TGTGCCAGCAGCCAACGACAGGGAGGGGATCAGCCCCAGCATTTT. It codes for CASSQRQGGDQPQHF.